This is a list of T cell receptor beta chains from one sample in a study of early T cells in non-severe SARS-CoV-2 infection. One entry per CDR3 protein, called by TCRdb with MiXCR from the 5' RACE reads. Here the sample spans 75,000 to 90,000 distinct CDR3 sequences, less than 11% being singletons. The sample here was whole blood, taken at baseline. These receptors were taken from an adult who was a healthcare worker with PCR-confirmed SARS-CoV-2 infection or an uninfected control (not recorded which). The CDR3 runs from the conserved cysteine through the conserved F or W. Each record gives: D gene, clone size, V gene, J gene, CDR3 protein, CDR3 DNA. A D gene is named only where the DNA matches it firmly. Size is omitted from some rows. Given values are once, few, many or a class for expanded clones.

>-|-|TRBV5-1|TRBJ1-2
CASSDDANYGYTF
TGCGCCAGCAGCGACGACGCTAACTATGGCTACACCTTC
>-|many|TRBV15|TRBJ2-7
CATSYLLGGYEQYF
TGTGCCACCAGCTACCTGCTGGGGGGCTACGAGCAGTACTTC
>TRBD1|few|TRBV15|TRBJ2-4
CATSLRTGGPNIQYF
TGTGCCACCAGCCTCCGGACAGGGGGTCCAAACATTCAGTACTTC
>TRBD2|few|TRBV12-3/TRBV12-4|TRBJ2-3
CASSRGPGGKVGTQYF
TGTGCCAGCAGTCGAGGGCCGGGAGGGAAGGTCGGTACGCAGTATTTT
>-|few|TRBV5-4|TRBJ1-1
CASRGHTANTEAFF
TGTGCCAGCAGGGGGCATACAGCGAACACTGAAGCTTTCTTT
>-|few|TRBV5-1|TRBJ2-7
CASREDSYEQYF
TGCGCCAGCAGGGAGGATTCCTACGAGCAGTACTTC
>TRBD1|many|TRBV28|TRBJ1-1
CASSFSGGGNTEAFF
TGTGCCAGCAGTTTTTCAGGGGGCGGGAACACTGAAGCTTTCTTT
>TRBD1|few|TRBV28|TRBJ2-2
CASRGTGAGTGELFF
TGTGCCAGCCGAGGGACAGGGGCTGGAACCGGGGAGCTGTTTTTT
>-|-|TRBV9|TRBJ2-3
CASSVATTGSTDTQYF
TGTGCCAGCAGCGTAGCTACGACGGGGAGCACAGATACGCAGTATTTT
>-|few|TRBV18|TRBJ1-6
CASSRKEGSPLHF
TGTGCCAGCTCACGGAAGGAGGGGTCACCCCTCCACTTT
>-|-|TRBV6-6|TRBJ2-2
CASKGLDTGELFF
TGTGCCAGCAAAGGGTTGGACACCGGGGAGCTGTTTTTT
>-|many|TRBV15|TRBJ1-1
CATSRDVGVKTEAFF
TGTGCCACCAGCAGAGATGTAGGGGTTAAAACTGAAGCTTTCTTT
>TRBD2|few|TRBV30|TRBJ2-1
CAWSTGIAGGSKQFF
TGTGCCTGGAGTACAGGTATAGCGGGAGGGTCTAAGCAGTTCTTC
>TRBD2|few|TRBV10-3|TRBJ2-7
CAISATSGTYEQYF
TGTGCCATCAGTGCGACTAGCGGCACCTACGAGCAGTACTTC
>TRBD1|once|TRBV12-3/TRBV12-4|TRBJ1-3
CASSPPGQGLGGNTIYF
TGTGCCAGCAGTCCTCCGGGACAGGGGTTAGGTGGAAACACCATATATTTT
>-|many|TRBV4-1|TRBJ2-7
CASSQDSSYEQYF
TGCGCCAGCAGCCAGGACAGTTCCTACGAGCAGTACTTC
>-|many|TRBV28|TRBJ2-1
CASSPTTRYNEQFF
TGTGCCAGCAGTCCCACGACTAGGTACAATGAGCAGTTCTTC
>-|few|TRBV27|TRBJ2-3
CASSLRPSTDTQYF
TGTGCCAGCAGTTTAAGGCCTAGCACAGATACGCAGTATTTT
>TRBD2|many|TRBV7-7|TRBJ2-2
CASSSGRANTGELFF
TGTGCCAGCAGCAGCGGGAGGGCGAACACCGGGGAGCTGTTTTTT
>TRBD1|few|TRBV20-1|TRBJ2-7
CSAPSGTGVEQYF
TGCAGTGCTCCCTCCGGGACAGGGGTCGAGCAGTACTTC
>TRBD2|many|TRBV20-1|TRBJ2-1
CSAQGLAGGLRGNEQFF
TGCAGTGCTCAGGGACTAGCGGGAGGCCTTAGGGGAAATGAGCAGTTCTTC
>TRBD1|-|TRBV3-1|TRBJ2-7
CASSQGTGGIYEQYF
TGTGCCAGCAGCCAAGGTACAGGGGGAATCTACGAGCAGTACTTC
>-|few|TRBV12-3/TRBV12-4|TRBJ2-7
CASSPTGFYEQYF
TGTGCCAGCAGTCCGACAGGATTCTACGAGCAGTACTTC
>-|-|TRBV10-3|TRBJ1-1
CAIRPEGARPKVITEAFF
TGTGCCATCAGACCTGAAGGGGCTCGCCCCAAGGTGATCACTGAAGCTTTCTTT
>-|many|TRBV6-6|TRBJ1-5
CASTGGSQPQHF
TGTGCCAGCACGGGAGGCAGCCAGCCCCAGCATTTT
>TRBD2|few|TRBV20-1|TRBJ2-1
CSAGLGRSNEQFF
TGCAGTGCTGGACTAGGTCGCAGCAATGAGCAGTTCTTC
>-|many|TRBV30|TRBJ2-7
CAWSSSGLALGQYF
TGTGCCTGGAGTTCCTCGGGACTCGCCTTAGGGCAGTACTTC
>-|many|TRBV6-5|TRBJ1-5
CASSYSGSSNQPQHF
TGTGCCAGCAGTTACTCTGGCAGTAGCAATCAGCCCCAGCATTTT
>-|-|TRBV7-2|TRBJ2-1
CASSQGGADYNEQFF
TGTGCCAGCAGCCAGGGGGGGGCGGACTACAATGAGCAGTTCTTC
>-|few|TRBV6-6|TRBJ1-2
CASSTGGTYGYTF
TGTGCCAGCAGTACTGGGGGGACCTATGGCTACACCTTC
>-|many|TRBV24-1|TRBJ1-5
CATSDFASKAQHF
TGTGCCACCAGTGATTTCGCGAGCAAGGCCCAGCATTTT
>-|many|TRBV6-5|TRBJ2-2
CASSYSRRGPAGELFF
TGTGCCAGCAGTTACTCGAGGCGGGGTCCCGCCGGGGAGCTGTTTTTT
>TRBD1|few|TRBV6-2/TRBV6-3|TRBJ2-3
CASSNAGTGGDTQYF
TGTGCCAGCAGTAATGCCGGGACAGGGGGAGATACGCAGTATTTT
>-|many|TRBV20-1|TRBJ2-6
CSAFGHSGANVLTF
TGCAGTGCTTTTGGCCACTCTGGGGCCAACGTCCTGACTTTC
>-|many|TRBV27|TRBJ2-3
CASSYSYTDTQYF
TGTGCCAGCAGTTACAGTTACACAGATACGCAGTATTTT
>TRBD2|-|TRBV20-1|TRBJ2-7
CSARPLAGDEQYF
TGCAGTGCTAGACCACTAGCGGGGGACGAGCAGTACTTC
>-|few|TRBV7-8|TRBJ2-7
CASSSVTKLSGLEQYF
TGTGCCAGCAGCTCCGTTACGAAGCTGTCGGGGCTAGAGCAGTACTTC
>-|once|TRBV7-3|TRBJ1-1
CASSSRGTNTEAFF
TGTGCCAGCAGCTCCAGGGGCACGAACACTGAAGCTTTCTTT
>-|-|TRBV12-3/TRBV12-4|TRBJ1-2
CASSLSQARGFYGYTF
TGTGCCAGCAGTTTGAGTCAGGCGCGGGGGTTCTATGGCTACACCTTC
>-|-|TRBV3-1|TRBJ2-6
CASSQDSRRTLSGANVLTF
TGTGCCAGCAGCCAAGATTCGAGAAGGACGCTCTCTGGGGCCAACGTCCTGACTTTC